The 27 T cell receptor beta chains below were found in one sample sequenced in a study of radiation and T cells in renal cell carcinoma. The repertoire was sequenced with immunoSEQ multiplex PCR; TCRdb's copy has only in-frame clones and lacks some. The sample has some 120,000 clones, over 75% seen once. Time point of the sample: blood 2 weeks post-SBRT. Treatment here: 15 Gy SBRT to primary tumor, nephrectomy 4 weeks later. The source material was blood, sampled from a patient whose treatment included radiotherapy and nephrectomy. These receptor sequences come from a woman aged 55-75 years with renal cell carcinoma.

CDR3 coding DNA: TGCGCCAGCAGCTTGTCCGGGACAGGGGACGAGACCCAGTACTTC. Amino acid sequence: CASSLSGTGDETQYF. The V gene is TRBV5-1, the J gene TRBJ2-5; 10 nucleotides line up with TRBD1. The CDR3 runs to 15 residues. CDR1 is SGHRS and CDR2 is YFSETQ in the germline V gene. With V trimmed by 1 base and J by 5 bases, 5 bases remained unmatched.

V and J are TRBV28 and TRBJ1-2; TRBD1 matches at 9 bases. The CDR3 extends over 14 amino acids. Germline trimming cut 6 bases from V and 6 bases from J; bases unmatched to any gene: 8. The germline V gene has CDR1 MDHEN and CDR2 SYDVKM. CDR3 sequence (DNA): TGTGCCAGCAGGGCCCCGGGACAGGGTGATGGCTACACCTTC. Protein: CASRAPGQGDGYTF.

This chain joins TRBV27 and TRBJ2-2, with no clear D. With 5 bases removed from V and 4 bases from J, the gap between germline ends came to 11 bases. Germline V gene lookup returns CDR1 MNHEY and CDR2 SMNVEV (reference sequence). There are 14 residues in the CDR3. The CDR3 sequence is CASSGGGPTGELFF. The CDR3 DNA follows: TGTGCCAGCAGTGGTGGCGGACCCACCGGGGAGCTGTTTTTT.

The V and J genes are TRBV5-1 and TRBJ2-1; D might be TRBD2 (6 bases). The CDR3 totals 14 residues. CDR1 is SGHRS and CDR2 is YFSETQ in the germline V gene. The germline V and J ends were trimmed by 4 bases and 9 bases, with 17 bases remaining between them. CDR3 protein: CASSHRRGIGEQFF. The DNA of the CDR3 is TGCGCCAGCAGCCACCGACGGGGGATTGGTGAGCAGTTCTTC.

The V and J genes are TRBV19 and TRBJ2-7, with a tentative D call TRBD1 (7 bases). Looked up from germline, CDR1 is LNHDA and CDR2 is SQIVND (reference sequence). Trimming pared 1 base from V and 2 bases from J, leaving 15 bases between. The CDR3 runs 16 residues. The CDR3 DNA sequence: TGTGCCAGTAGTATAGGTGGCGGGGACAGCCCCTACGAGCAGTACTTC. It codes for CASSIGGGDSPYEQYF.

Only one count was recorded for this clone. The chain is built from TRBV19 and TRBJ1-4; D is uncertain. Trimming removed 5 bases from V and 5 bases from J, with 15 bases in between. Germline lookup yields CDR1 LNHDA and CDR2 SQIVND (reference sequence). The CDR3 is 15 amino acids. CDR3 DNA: TGTGCCAGTAGTGCCGGTGCAGGTGTGAATGAAAAACTGTTTTTT. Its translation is CASSAGAGVNEKLFF.

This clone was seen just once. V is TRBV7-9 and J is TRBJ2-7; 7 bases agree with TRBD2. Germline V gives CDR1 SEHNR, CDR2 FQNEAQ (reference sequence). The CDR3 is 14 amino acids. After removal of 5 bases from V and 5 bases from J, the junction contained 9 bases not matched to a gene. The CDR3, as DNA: TGTGCCAGCAGCCACACGGGAGGTCTGAACGAGCAGTACTTC. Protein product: CASSHTGGLNEQYF.

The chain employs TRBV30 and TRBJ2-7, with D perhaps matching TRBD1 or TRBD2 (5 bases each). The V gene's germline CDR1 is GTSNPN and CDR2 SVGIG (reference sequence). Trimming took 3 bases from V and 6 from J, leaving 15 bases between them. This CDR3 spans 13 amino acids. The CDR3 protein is CAWSRGVAGEQYF. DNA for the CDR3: TGTGCCTGGAGCCGAGGGGTGGCCGGCGAGCAGTACTTC.

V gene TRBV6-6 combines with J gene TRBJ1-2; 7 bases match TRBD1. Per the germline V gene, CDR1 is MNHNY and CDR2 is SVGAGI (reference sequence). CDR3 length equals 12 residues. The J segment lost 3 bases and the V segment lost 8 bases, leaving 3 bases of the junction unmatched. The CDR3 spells CASWDSYYGYTF. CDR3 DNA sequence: TGTGCCAGCTGGGACAGCTACTATGGCTACACCTTC.

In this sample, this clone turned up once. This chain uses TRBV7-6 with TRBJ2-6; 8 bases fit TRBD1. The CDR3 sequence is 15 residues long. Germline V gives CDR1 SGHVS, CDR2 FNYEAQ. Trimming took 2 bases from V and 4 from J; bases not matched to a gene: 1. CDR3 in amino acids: CASSLQGAGANVLTF. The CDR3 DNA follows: TGTGCCAGCAGCTTACAGGGGGCCGGGGCCAACGTCCTGACTTTC.

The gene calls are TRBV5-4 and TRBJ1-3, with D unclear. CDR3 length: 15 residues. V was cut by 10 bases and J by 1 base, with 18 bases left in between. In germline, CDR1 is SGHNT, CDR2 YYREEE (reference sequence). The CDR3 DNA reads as TGTGCCTGCCATGGTACGGGAGTGTCTGGAAACACCATATATTTT. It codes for CACHGTGVSGNTIYF.

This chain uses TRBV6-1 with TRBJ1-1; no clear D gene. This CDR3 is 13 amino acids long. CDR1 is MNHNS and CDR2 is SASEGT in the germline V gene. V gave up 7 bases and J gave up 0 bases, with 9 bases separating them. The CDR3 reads CASNPGLNTEAFF. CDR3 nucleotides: TGTGCCAGCAACCCGGGATTGAACACTGAAGCTTTCTTT.

Here the CDR3 DNA reads TGTGCTAGTGGTTTGGCAGGGGGTACTAGCACAGATACGCAGTATTTT. Protein: CASGLAGGTSTDTQYF. The chain carries TRBV12-5 and TRBJ2-3; 7 bases align to TRBD1. V lost 1 base and J lost 0; bases outside the gene matches: 4. The germline V gene encodes CDR1 LGHNT and CDR2 FRNRAP. The length of the CDR3 is 16 residues.

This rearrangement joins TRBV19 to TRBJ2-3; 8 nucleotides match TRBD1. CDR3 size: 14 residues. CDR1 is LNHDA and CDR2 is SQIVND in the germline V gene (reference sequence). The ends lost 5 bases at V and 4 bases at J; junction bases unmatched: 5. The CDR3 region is CASSDRGWADTQYF. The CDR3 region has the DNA TGTGCCAGTAGTGACAGGGGATGGGCAGATACGCAGTATTTT.

The CDR3 coding sequence is TGTGCCAGCTCACTTGGACAGGGGGCGACGGGTGAAGCTTTCTTT. Protein: CASSLGQGATGEAFF. V gene TRBV18 combines with J gene TRBJ1-1, with 11 nucleotides matching TRBD1. Per the germline V gene, CDR1 is KGHSH and CDR2 is LQKENI. The junction had 8 bases not matched to a gene; V was cut back by 4 bases and J by 7 bases. This CDR3 is 15 amino acids long.

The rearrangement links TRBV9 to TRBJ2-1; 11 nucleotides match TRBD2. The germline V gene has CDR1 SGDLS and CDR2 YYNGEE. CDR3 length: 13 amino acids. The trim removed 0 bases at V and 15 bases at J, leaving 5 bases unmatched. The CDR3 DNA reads TGTGCCAGCAGCGTAGTTAGCGGGAGGGCCTTGTTCTTC. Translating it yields CASSVVSGRALFF.

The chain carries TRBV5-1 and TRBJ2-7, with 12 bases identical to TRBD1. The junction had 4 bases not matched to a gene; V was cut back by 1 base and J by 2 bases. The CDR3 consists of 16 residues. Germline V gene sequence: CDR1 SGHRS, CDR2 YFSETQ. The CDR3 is CASSLLGQGATYEQYF. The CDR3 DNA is TGCGCCAGCAGCTTGCTGGGACAGGGGGCCACCTACGAGCAGTACTTC.

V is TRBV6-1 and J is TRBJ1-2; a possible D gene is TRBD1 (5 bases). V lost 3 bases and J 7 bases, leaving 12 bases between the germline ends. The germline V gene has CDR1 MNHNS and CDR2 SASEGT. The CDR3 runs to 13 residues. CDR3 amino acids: CASSDGGAIGYTF. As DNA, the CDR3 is TGTGCCAGCAGTGACGGGGGTGCTATTGGCTACACCTTC.

The CDR3 protein is CASSLRQGTTEAFF. The CDR3, as DNA: TGCGCCAGCAGCTTGAGGCAGGGGACCACTGAAGCTTTCTTT. V usage is TRBV5-1 and J usage is TRBJ1-1; TRBD1 might be the D (6 bases). Between the trimmed V and J ends, which lost 1 base and 4 bases, there was a span of 11 bases. CDR3 length: 14 amino acids. Germline CDR1 SGHRS, CDR2 YFSETQ.

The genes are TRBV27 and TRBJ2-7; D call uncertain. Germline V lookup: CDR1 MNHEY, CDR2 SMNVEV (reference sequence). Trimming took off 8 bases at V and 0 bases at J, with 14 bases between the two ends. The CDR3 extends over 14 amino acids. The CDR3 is CASRTGSNSYEQYF. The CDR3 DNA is TGTGCCAGCCGGACCGGAAGCAACTCCTACGAGCAGTACTTC.

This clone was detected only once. The CDR3 region has the DNA TGTGCCAGCAGCCAGGCTCAAGGGTTAAGATTCTACGAGCAGTACTTC. This translates into CASSQAQGLRFYEQYF. The chain recombines TRBV14 with TRBJ2-7; no clear D gene. Germline V gene data show CDR1 as SGHDN and CDR2 as FVKESK. The length of the CDR3 is 16 residues. V was trimmed by 3 bases and J by 3 bases, leaving 18 bases between them. Looking up the rest from reference TRBV14 and TRBJ2-7 gives the full variable domain: EAGVTQFPSHSVIEKGQTVTLRCDPISGHDNLYWYRRVMGKEIKFLLHFVKESKQDESGMPNNRFLAERTGGTYSTLKVQPAELEDSGVYFCASSQAQGLRFYEQYFGPGTRLTVT.

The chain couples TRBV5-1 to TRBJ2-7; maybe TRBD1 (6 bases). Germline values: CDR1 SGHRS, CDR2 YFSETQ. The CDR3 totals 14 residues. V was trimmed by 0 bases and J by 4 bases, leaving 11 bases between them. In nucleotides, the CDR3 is TGCGCCAGCAGCTTGGGGCAGGGGTCGTACGAGCAGTACTTC. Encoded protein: CASSLGQGSYEQYF. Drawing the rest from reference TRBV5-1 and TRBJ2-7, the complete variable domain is KAGVTQTPRYLIKTRGQQVTLSCSPISGHRSVSWYQQTPGQGLQFLFEYFSETQRNKGNFPGRFSGRQFSNSRSEMNVSTLELGDSALYLCASSLGQGSYEQYFGPGTRLTVT.

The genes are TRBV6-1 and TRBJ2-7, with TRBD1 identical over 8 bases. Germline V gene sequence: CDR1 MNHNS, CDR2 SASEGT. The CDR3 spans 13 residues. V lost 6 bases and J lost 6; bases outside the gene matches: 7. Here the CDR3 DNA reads TGTGCCAGCAGCTCGGACAGGGAGGTCGAGCAGTACTTC. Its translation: CASSSDREVEQYF.

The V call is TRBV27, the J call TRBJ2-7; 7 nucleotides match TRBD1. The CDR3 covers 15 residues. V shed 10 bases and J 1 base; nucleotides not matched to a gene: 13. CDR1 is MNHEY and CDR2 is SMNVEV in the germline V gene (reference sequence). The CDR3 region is CATRVTWDSSYEQYF. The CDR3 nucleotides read TGTGCCACAAGAGTGACGTGGGACAGTTCCTACGAGCAGTACTTC.

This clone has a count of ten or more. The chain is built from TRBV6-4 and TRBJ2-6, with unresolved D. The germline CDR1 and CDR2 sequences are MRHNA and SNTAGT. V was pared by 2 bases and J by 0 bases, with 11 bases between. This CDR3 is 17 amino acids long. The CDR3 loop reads CASSDVSGHSGANVLTF. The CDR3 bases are TGTGCCAGCAGTGACGTATCCGGTCACTCTGGGGCCAACGTCCTGACTTTC.

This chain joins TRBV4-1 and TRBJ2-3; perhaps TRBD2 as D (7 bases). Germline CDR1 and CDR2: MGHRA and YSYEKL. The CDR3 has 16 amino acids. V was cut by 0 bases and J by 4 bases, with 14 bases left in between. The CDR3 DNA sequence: TGCGCCAGCAGCCAAGATGGGGGGGCTGATGCAGATACGCAGTATTTT. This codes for CASSQDGGADADTQYF.

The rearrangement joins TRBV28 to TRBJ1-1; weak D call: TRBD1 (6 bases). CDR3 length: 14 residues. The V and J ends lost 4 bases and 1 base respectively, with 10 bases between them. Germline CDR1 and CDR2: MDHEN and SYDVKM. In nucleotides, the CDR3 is TGTGCCAGCAGTTCGGGGACACCGAACACTGAAGCTTTCTTT. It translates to CASSSGTPNTEAFF.